This T cell receptor (beta chain) was recorded in a study of cytomegalovirus exposure and HLA in healthy donors. Study results and caveats: Later on, an analysis tied 15,000 or so TCR beta sequences to HLA alleles at 0.05 false discovery rate. Cytomegalovirus-associated TCR beta chains were listed, numbering around 150. Despite most TCR sequences being rare, some public TCRs occurred in many donors.

The CDR3 extends over 12 amino acids. Germline CDR1 and CDR2: SEHNR and FQNEAQ (reference sequence). This clone came up a few times. No antigen is known for it. The junction departs from the called germline gene at one end, perhaps through a read error. The PCR used 60 Vbeta and 13 Jbeta primers. The repertoire was sequenced with immunoSEQ multiplex PCR; TCRdb's copy has only in-frame clones and lacks some. The table includes about 98,000 clones, about 70% detected once. This clonotype originated in a female donor in good health and CMV-seronegative. This rearrangement joins TRBV7-9 to TRBJ1-1; the D gene is possibly TRBD1 (6 bases). Material: PBMCs. The CDR3 here is CSSSRTASEAFF. CDR3 sequence (DNA): TGTTCCAGCAGCAGGACAGCGTCTGAAGCTTTCTTT.